Listed here are 8 T cell receptor beta chains from one sample, sequenced in a study of technical replicates of blood from several donors. TCRdb's table, derived via immunoSEQ multiplex PCR, lists solely in-frame clones and lacks some. The table lists nearly 80,000 clones, roughly 93% of them singletons. Sequenced input: T cells isolated from PBMCs. These TCRs come from a human donor in good health.

This clone was observed once. The chain recombines TRBV6-5 with TRBJ1-1; D not resolved. With 8 bases removed from V and 7 bases from J, the gap between germline ends came to 17 bases. This CDR3 region has 13 residues. Germline values: CDR1 MNHEY, CDR2 SVGAGI. The CDR3 sequence: CASRTGKRLEAFF. In DNA, the CDR3 is TGTGCCAGCCGCACGGGAAAGCGGCTTGAAGCTTTCTTT.

The chain combines TRBV13 with TRBJ2-1, with TRBD1 as a possible D gene (5 bases). CDR1 is PRHDT, CDR2 FYEKMQ, per germline (reference sequence). Trimming pared 1 base from V and 2 bases from J, leaving 9 bases between. The CDR3 extends over 15 amino acids. The CDR3 DNA sequence: TGTGCCAGCAGCTTAGAGGGGTTCGCCTACAATGAGCAGTTCTTC. Its translation: CASSLEGFAYNEQFF.

V gene TRBV7-9 combines with J gene TRBJ1-5; a possible D gene is TRBD1 (6 bases). The CDR3 runs to 15 residues. Germline CDR1 is SEHNR and CDR2 is FQNEAQ (reference sequence). Trimming shortened V by 6 bases and J by 1 base, and 13 bases separated the two germline ends. The CDR3 spells CASSSGTPSNQPQHF. CDR3 coding DNA: TGTGCCAGCAGTTCCGGGACACCAAGCAATCAGCCCCAGCATTTT.

J is TRBJ2-7 and V is TRBV6-6; TRBD1 matches at 10 bases. Trimming at V came to 5 bases and at J to 3 bases, leaving 1 base not matched to a gene. The CDR3 runs to 13 residues. Germline V gene lookup returns CDR1 MNHNY and CDR2 SVGAGI (reference sequence). CDR3 amino acids: CASSRDRGYEQYF. CDR3 in DNA: TGTGCCAGCAGTCGGGACAGGGGCTACGAGCAGTACTTC.

The genes are TRBV15 and TRBJ1-4; 8 positions match TRBD1. Germline lookup yields CDR1 LNHNV and CDR2 YYDKDF (reference sequence). With 0 bases clipped from V and 7 bases from J, the junction kept 16 bases outside the gene matches. The CDR3 runs 19 residues. The CDR3 loop is CATSREIAGTGPRSEKLFF. In DNA form, the CDR3 reads TGTGCCACCAGCAGAGAAATTGCCGGGACAGGTCCCAGAAGTGAAAAACTGTTTTTT.

The chain has TRBV4-1 and TRBJ2-3; tentative D call: TRBD1 (5 bases). The V end was cut by 2 bases, the J end by 3 bases, with 9 bases between. Germline-derived CDR1 and CDR2 are MGHRA and YSYEKL. This CDR3 has 14 residues. The CDR3 sequence is CASSQLPGTDTQYF. The CDR3 region has the DNA TGCGCCAGCAGCCAACTACCAGGGACAGATACGCAGTATTTT.

This chain links TRBV18 with TRBJ1-2; D perhaps matches TRBD1 (6 bases). Germline V gene lookup returns CDR1 KGHSH and CDR2 LQKENI. This CDR3 is 13 amino acids long. Trimming stripped 3 bases from V and 6 bases from J, with 11 bases between. The CDR3 nucleotides are TGTGCCAGCTCACCGCAGGGGTCGGATGGCTACACCTTC. As protein: CASSPQGSDGYTF.

J is TRBJ2-5 and V is TRBV4-2; TRBD1 matches at 10 bases. Germline loops: CDR1 LGHNA, CDR2 YNFKEQ. Unmatched junction bases numbered 1, after V lost 5 bases and J lost 4 bases. The CDR3 consists of 13 residues. CDR3 nucleotides: TGTGCCAGCAGCTGGGACAGGGGAGAGACCCAGTACTTC. Protein: CASSWDRGETQYF.